This TCR beta chain appears in the sequencing data of a study of metastatic and nonmetastatic thyroid tumors. Whole-study findings and limits: Benign nodules were reported to have significantly lower TCR beta diversity than malignant thyroid tumors, in blood and tumor.

Through MiXCR, TCRdb re-clonotyped the PCR reads. The sample contains around 34,000 clones, 15% to 20% of which appear only once. Treatment of any kind had been given to no patient before thyroid surgery. Germline V lookup: CDR1 MRHNA, CDR2 SNTAGT. The CDR3 totals 14 residues. The germline V and J ends were trimmed by 3 bases and 4 bases, with 11 bases remaining between them. This clone was counted only a few times. Its antigen is unidentified. The chain recombines TRBV6-4 with TRBJ2-3; D unclear. The sequence was obtained from a female donor with papillary thyroid cancer or a benign thyroid nodule (not recorded which). Some clones in this sample may be carry-over from other donors' samples. The sequenced material came from blood. The CDR3 region is CASSEATDADTQYF. As DNA, the CDR3 is TGTGCCAGCAGTGAGGCGACCGACGCAGATACGCAGTATTTT.